This paragraph reports one TCR beta chain. There is no known antigen for this receptor. Qualities for individual bases were not recorded, and no much larger clone is one base off. This sample was included in a study of blood T cell repertoires in COVID-19 (dated by TCRdb to the early 2020s). Background for the entire study: Samples covering the acute and convalescent phases of COVID-19 were provided by collaborators in the United States, Italy and Spain. The material from the prospective study consisted of cDNA or gDNA derived from T cells, B-cell-depleted T cells, or PBMCs. Deeply sampled blood TCRbeta repertoires from subjects exposed to, actively infected with, or recovered from COVID-19 were included in the dataset. The repertoires were released in a freely available public database intended as a resource for research on the immune response to SARS-CoV-2. Samples came from the ongoing ImmuneRACE study (first 160 participants) plus 1,254 subjects from 6 global collaborators. Nearly every sample came with metadata listing a de-identified subject ID, COVID-19 status, age in years and sex. Where HLA class I and class II types were available, the types were taken from metadata supplied by the sample provider, not from assay-based typing. On the study overall, not on this receptor specifically: How much clinical and demographic metadata was included differed by source and by participant, and the metadata was provided uncurated.

The immunoSEQ Assay, a bias-controlled multiplex PCR, was used to amplify TCRbeta CDR3 regions from genomic DNA. The authors' pipeline ran thus. Nucleated cell counts per sample were estimated from amplification of reference gene primers within the assay. To quantify the absolute abundance of each unique TCRbeta CDR3 rearrangement, sequence reads were collapsed and filtered. For each sample, productive Simpson clonality was calculated as the square root of Simpson's diversity index over productive rearrangements. What TCRdb holds here is the immuneACCESS table cut down to in-frame rearrangements. Part of the clones is not present; checked against another copy, under half of the missing clones reflect an unresolved V gene, and the others are unexplained. The DNA gave D and trimming, while V, J and clone size come from that table. Across this sample there are some 48,000 clones, with approximately 86% seen only once. The ten largest make up approximately 23% of the sample.

Each collaborating institution followed its own protocols to collect whole blood in K2EDTA tubes. For TCRbeta analysis, collaborators shipped samples in one of three forms: frozen whole blood, isolated PBMCs, or DNA extracted from either of those sample types. V ends up 4 bases short and J 1 base short, with an unmatched junction base count of 4. The CDR3 starts with the cysteine, ends with the phenylalanine, and has 14 residues. The only DNA kept is the CDR3, 42 bases in frame from the first base. The germline V gene encodes CDR1 SGHRS and CDR2 YFSETQ. The receptor's source is a woman over 75 in a cohort sampled during active or convalescent COVID-19. Sequences were obtained from peripheral blood. The chain was built from TRBV5-1 and TRBJ1-1; 7 bases in between match TRBD1. Here the CDR3 is given as CASSVGTANTEAFF. The DNA reads as follows: TGCGCCAGCAGCGTCGGGACAGCGAACACTGAAGCTTTCTTT. The reference TRBV5-1 and TRBJ1-1 proteins fill in what lies around the CDR3, so the full variable domain reads KAGVTQTPRYLIKTRGQQVTLSCSPISGHRSVSWYQQTPGQGLQFLFEYFSETQRNKGNFPGRFSGRQFSNSRSEMNVSTLELGDSALYLCASSVGTANTEAFFGQGTRLTVV.